The next 8 T cell receptor beta chains were all read from a single sample in a study of vaccination and CD4 T cells after COVID-19. The antigens of these receptors remain unknown. Treatment meaning: approximately nine-day PBMC culture with coronavirus spike peptide pools or control peptides (ViraFEST assay). The Oncomine TCR Beta short-read assay was applied to DNA of cultured CD4+ T cells. In TCRdb, the PCR reads were re-called with MiXCR into one record per CDR3 protein. The table records fewer than 15,000 distinct CDR3 sequences, about 35% of them present only once. The material sequenced was cultured CD4+ T cells from blood. The receptors come from a human donor with COVID-19.

This clonotype was recorded a few times. The V gene is TRBV15, the J gene TRBJ2-7; D unclear. The CDR3 has 13 residues. Trimming stripped 0 bases from V and 7 bases from J, with 10 bases between. Germline CDR1 is LNHNV and CDR2 is YYDKDF (reference sequence). In DNA, the CDR3 is TGTGCCACCAGCAGAGAGTCGCTTGGGGAGCAGTACTTC. The encoded protein is CATSRESLGEQYF.

CDR3 sequence reads: CASSLAGNTIYF. In nucleotides, the CDR3 is TGTGCCAGCAGCTTGGCTGGAAACACCATATATTTT. The chain employs TRBV11-2 and TRBJ1-3; D ambiguous. Between the trimmed V and J ends, which lost 3 bases and 2 bases, there was a span of 2 bases. Germline assignment: CDR1 SGHAT and CDR2 FQNNGV. The CDR3 extends over 12 amino acids.

V is TRBV11-2 and J is TRBJ2-7; D might be TRBD1 (6 bases). Germline-derived CDR1 and CDR2 are SGHAT and FQNNGV. This CDR3 has 13 residues. Trimming left V 5 bases short and J 5 bases short, with 13 bases between. The CDR3 sequence is CASSVQQGNEQYF. The CDR3 region has the DNA TGTGCCAGCAGCGTCCAGCAGGGGAACGAGCAGTACTTC.

The chain joins TRBV15 to TRBJ2-4; 7 nucleotides align to TRBD2. The J segment lost 6 bases and the V segment lost 5 bases, leaving 10 bases of the junction unmatched. The germline V gene has CDR1 LNHNV and CDR2 YYDKDF (reference sequence). The CDR3 has 15 amino acids. The CDR3 loop is CATSFPGRGGNIQYF. The CDR3 DNA follows: TGTGCCACCAGCTTTCCAGGGAGGGGAGGAAACATTCAGTACTTC. The variable domain in full, completed from reference TRBV15 and TRBJ2-4, reads DAMVIQNPRYQVTQFGKPVTLSCSQTLNHNVMYWYQQKSSQAPKLLFHYYDKDFNNEADTPDNFQSRRPNTSFCFLDIRSPGLGDTAMYLCATSFPGRGGNIQYFGAGTRLSVL.

The chain links TRBV7-2 to TRBJ2-5; D is unclear. CDR1 is SGHTA, CDR2 FQGNSA, per germline. The CDR3 has 14 residues. V shed 3 bases and J shed 2 bases, with 10 bases lying between them. The CDR3 loop reads CASSFSLGQETQYF. In nucleotides, the CDR3 is TGTGCCAGCAGCTTTAGCCTCGGGCAAGAGACCCAGTACTTC. Based on the CDR3 plus reference TRBV7-2 and TRBJ2-5, the full variable domain is GAGVSQSPSNKVTEKGKDVELRCDPISGHTALYWYRQSLGQGLEFLIYFQGNSAPDKSGLPSDRFSAERTGGSVSTLTIQRTQQEDSAVYLCASSFSLGQETQYFGPGTRLLVL.

This clonotype was seen only a few times. The chain employs TRBV7-2 and TRBJ2-5; TRBD2 matches at 7 bases. The germline V gene has CDR1 SGHTA and CDR2 FQGNSA. The CDR3 spans 15 residues. The V segment lost 0 bases and the J segment 3 bases; nucleotides outside the gene matches: 4. The CDR3 region is CASSLARLAEETQYF. The CDR3 DNA reads as TGTGCCAGCAGCTTAGCGAGGCTAGCGGAAGAGACCCAGTACTTC.

This clonotype came up a few times. The gene calls are TRBV11-3 and TRBJ1-6, with D possibly being TRBD1 (6 bases). Germline values: CDR1 SGHNT, CDR2 YENEEA. The CDR3 loop spans 14 amino acids. V lost 4 bases and J lost 7, with 11 bases in between. The CDR3 DNA sequence: TGTGCCAGCAGCTCCAGGGGCCAGAATTCACCCCTCCACTTT. Its translation is CASSSRGQNSPLHF.

The gene calls are TRBV29-1 and TRBJ2-2; D is unresolved. The CDR3 totals 14 residues. Germline CDR1 and CDR2: SQVTM and ANQGSEA. The germline V and J ends were trimmed by 6 bases and 0 bases, with 11 bases remaining between them. CDR3 amino acids: CSVLGESNTGELFF. The CDR3 DNA reads as TGCAGCGTCCTCGGCGAATCGAACACCGGGGAGCTGTTTTTT.